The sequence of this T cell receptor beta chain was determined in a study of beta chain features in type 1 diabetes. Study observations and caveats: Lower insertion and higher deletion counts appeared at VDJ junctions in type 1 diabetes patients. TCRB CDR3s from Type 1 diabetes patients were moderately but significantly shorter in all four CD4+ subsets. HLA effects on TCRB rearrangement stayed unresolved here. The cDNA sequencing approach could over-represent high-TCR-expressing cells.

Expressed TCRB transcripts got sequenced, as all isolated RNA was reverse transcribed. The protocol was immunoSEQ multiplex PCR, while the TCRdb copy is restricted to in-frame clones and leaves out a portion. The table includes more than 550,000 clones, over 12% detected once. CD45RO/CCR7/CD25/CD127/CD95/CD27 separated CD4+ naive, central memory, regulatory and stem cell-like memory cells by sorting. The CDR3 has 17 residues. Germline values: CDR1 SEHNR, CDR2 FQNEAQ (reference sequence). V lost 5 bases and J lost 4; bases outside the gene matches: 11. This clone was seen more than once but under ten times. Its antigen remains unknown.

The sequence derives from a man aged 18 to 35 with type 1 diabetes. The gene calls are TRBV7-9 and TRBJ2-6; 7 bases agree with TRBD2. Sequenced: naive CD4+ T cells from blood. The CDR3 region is CASSAPTGRVGANVLTF. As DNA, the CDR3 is TGTGCCAGCAGCGCGCCTACTGGGAGGGTCGGGGCCAACGTCCTGACTTTC.